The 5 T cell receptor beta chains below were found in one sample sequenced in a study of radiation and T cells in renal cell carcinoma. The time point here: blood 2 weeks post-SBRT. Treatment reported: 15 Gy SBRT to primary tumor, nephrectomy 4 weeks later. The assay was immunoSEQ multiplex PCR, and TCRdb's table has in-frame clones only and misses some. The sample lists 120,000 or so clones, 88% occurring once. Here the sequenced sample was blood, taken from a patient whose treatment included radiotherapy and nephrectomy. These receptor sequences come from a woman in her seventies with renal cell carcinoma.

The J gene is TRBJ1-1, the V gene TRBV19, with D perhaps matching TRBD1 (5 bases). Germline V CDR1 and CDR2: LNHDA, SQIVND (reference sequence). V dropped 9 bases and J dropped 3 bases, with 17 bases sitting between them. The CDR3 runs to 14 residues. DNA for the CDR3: TGTGCCAGCCGGATCGAGGGGAGGGACACTGAAGCTTTCTTT. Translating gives CASRIEGRDTEAFF.

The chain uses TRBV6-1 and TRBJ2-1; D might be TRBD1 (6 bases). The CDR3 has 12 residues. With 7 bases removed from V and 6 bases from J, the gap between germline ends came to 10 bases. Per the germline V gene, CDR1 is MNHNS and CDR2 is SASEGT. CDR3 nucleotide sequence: TGTGCCAGCAACAGGGTCGGCAATGAGCAGTTCTTC. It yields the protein CASNRVGNEQFF.

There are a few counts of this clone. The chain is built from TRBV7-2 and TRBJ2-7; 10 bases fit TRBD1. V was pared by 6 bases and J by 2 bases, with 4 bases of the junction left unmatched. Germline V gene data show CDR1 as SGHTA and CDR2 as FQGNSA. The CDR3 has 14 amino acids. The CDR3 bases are TGTGCCAGCAGTAAGGGACAGGGGCCCTACGAGCAGTACTTC. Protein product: CASSKGQGPYEQYF.

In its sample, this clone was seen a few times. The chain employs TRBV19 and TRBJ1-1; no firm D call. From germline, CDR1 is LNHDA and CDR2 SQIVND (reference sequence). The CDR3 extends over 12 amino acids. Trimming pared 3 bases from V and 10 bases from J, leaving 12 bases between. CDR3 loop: CASSIGNVVAFF. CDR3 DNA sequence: TGTGCCAGTAGTATTGGAAATGTTGTAGCTTTCTTT. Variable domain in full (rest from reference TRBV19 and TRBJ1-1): DGGITQSPKYLFRKEGQNVTLSCEQNLNHDAMYWYRQDPGQGLRLIYYSQIVNDFQKGDIAEGYSVSREKKESFPLTVTSAQKNPTAFYLCASSIGNVVAFFGQGTRLTVV.

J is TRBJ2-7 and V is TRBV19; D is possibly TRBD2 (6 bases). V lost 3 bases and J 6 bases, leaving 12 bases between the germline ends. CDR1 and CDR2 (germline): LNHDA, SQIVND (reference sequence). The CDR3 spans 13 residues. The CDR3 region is CASSMVEGREQYF. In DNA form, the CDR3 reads TGTGCCAGTAGTATGGTGGAGGGGCGCGAGCAGTACTTC.